Below are 2 T cell receptor beta chains sequenced from a single sample in a study of blood T cell repertoires in COVID-19. Method: immunoSEQ multiplex PCR; TCRdb's copy keeps in-frame clones and lacks some. The data show nearly 300,000 clones, about nine tenths seen once. Sample: peripheral blood. The receptors were sampled from a woman in her twenties or thirties who had recovered from COVID-19.

The chain is built from TRBV27 and TRBJ2-2; D might be TRBD1 (6 bases). The CDR3 loop spans 16 amino acids. V lost 4 bases to trimming and J lost 5 bases, with 17 bases between them. CDR1 MNHEY and CDR2 SMNVEV come from the germline V gene (reference sequence). The CDR3 loop reads CASSWADRTLTGELFF. CDR3 DNA sequence: TGTGCCAGCAGTTGGGCAGACAGGACTCTAACCGGGGAGCTGTTTTTT.

V gene TRBV5-6 combines with J gene TRBJ2-5, with D uncertain. V gave up 5 bases and J gave up 1 base, with 15 bases separating them. Looked up from germline, CDR1 is SGHDT and CDR2 is YYEEEE. The CDR3 runs to 15 residues. CDR3 nucleotide sequence: TGTGCCAGCAGTCCTAGTTTAGAGGCCCAAGAGACCCAGTACTTC. This translates into CASSPSLEAQETQYF.